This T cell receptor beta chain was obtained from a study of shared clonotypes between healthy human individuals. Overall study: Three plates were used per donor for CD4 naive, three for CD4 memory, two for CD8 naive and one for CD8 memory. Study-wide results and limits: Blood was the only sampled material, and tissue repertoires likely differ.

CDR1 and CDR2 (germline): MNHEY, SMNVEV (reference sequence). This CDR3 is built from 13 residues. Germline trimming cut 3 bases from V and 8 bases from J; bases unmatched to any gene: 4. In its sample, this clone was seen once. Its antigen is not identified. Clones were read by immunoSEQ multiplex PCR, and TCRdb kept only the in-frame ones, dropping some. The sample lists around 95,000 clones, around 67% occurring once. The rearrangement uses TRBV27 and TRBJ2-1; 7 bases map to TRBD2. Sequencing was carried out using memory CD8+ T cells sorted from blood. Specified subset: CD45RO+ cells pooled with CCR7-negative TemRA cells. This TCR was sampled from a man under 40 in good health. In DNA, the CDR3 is TGTGCCAGCAGTTTTGGTAGCGGGTATGAGCAGTTCTTC. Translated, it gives CASSFGSGYEQFF.